This TCR beta chain is from a study of blood T cell repertoires in COVID-19. The CDR3 has 14 residues. The germline V gene encodes CDR1 SGHTA and CDR2 FQGTGA. Trimming took 4 bases from V and 0 from J; bases not matched to a gene: 2. Libraries were prepared by immunoSEQ multiplex PCR; TCRdb keeps only in-frame clonotypes and omits some of them. The repertoire consists of about 210,000 clones, with around 86% occurring once and the leading ten covering around 10%. Material: PBMCs or T cells enriched from blood (not recorded which). The TCR sequence derives from a woman in her fifties or sixties with acute COVID-19. The rearrangement uses TRBV7-3 and TRBJ2-7; 8 nucleotides align to TRBD2. The CDR3 sequence is CASSSAGGSYEQYF. CDR3 nucleotide sequence: TGTGCCAGCAGCTCGGCGGGGGGCTCCTACGAGCAGTACTTC.